Listed below are T cell receptor beta chains from one sample, sequenced in a study of beta chain features in type 1 diabetes. Clones were read by immunoSEQ multiplex PCR, and TCRdb kept only the in-frame ones, dropping some. The sample lists 160,000 or so clones; roughly 9% were seen once. Sample: central memory CD4+ T cells from blood. These receptor sequences come from a woman under 30 in good health. CDR3s include the opening cysteine and the closing phenylalanine or tryptophan. The D gene is left open where the match is weak. Not all rows give a size; the values are once, few, many and, for expanded clones, a class.

v_gene	j_gene	d_gene	abundance	CDR3aa	CDR3nt
TRBV18	TRBJ1-1	-	-	CASSPPQGGTEAFF	TGTGCCAGCTCACCTCCGCAGGGTGGCACTGAAGCTTTCTTT
TRBV18	TRBJ2-7	TRBD1	-	CASSFGGQGSYEQYF	TGTGCCAGCTCCTTTGGCGGACAGGGGTCCTACGAGCAGTACTTC
TRBV6-6	TRBJ2-3	TRBD2	few	CATQRGEGTDTQYF	TGTGCCACCCAGCGGGGGGAGGGCACAGATACGCAGTATTTT
TRBV5-1	TRBJ2-3	TRBD1	-	CASSIGQTGARTDTQYF	TGCGCCAGCAGCATTGGGCAAACAGGGGCCCGCACAGATACGCAGTATTTT
TRBV7-8	TRBJ2-5	-	many	CASTLDRQETQYF	TGTGCCAGCACCCTAGACCGTCAAGAGACCCAGTACTTC
TRBV4-2	TRBJ2-2	TRBD2	few	CASSHPLAGDTGELFF	TGTGCCAGCAGCCATCCTCTAGCGGGGGACACCGGGGAGCTGTTTTTT
TRBV18	TRBJ1-2	-	-	CASSQDRTNYGYTF	TGTGCCAGCTCACAAGACAGGACTAACTATGGCTACACCTTC
TRBV5-1	TRBJ2-5	TRBD1	few	CASSLAPGQGVETQYF	TGCGCCAGCAGCTTAGCTCCGGGACAGGGTGTTGAGACCCAGTACTTC
TRBV27	TRBJ2-1	TRBD2	few	CASIAGGPSEQFF	TGTGCCTCCATCGCGGGAGGGCCGAGTGAGCAGTTCTTC
TRBV29-1	TRBJ2-3	TRBD2	many	CSVVAGGPPDTQYF	TGCAGCGTTGTAGCGGGAGGGCCCCCTGATACGCAGTATTTT
TRBV7-2	TRBJ2-7	-	-	CASSRSENSYEQYF	TGTGCCAGCAGCCGCAGCGAAAACTCCTACGAGCAGTACTTC
TRBV2	TRBJ2-7	TRBD2	few	CASIFDRAASGRGEQYF	TGTGCCAGCATTTTTGACAGGGCCGCTAGCGGGAGAGGCGAGCAGTACTTC
TRBV7-2	TRBJ2-5	-	-	CASSLGGSQETQYF	TGTGCCAGCAGCTTAGGTGGGAGTCAAGAGACCCAGTACTTC
TRBV6-6	TRBJ2-3	-	-	CASSEGLASGTQYF	TGTGCCAGCAGTGAGGGACTGGCGAGCGGTACGCAGTATTTT
TRBV5-1	TRBJ2-7	TRBD2	-	CASSLAAGGFYEQYF	TGCGCCAGCAGCTTGGCAGCGGGGGGCTTCTACGAGCAGTACTTC
TRBV4-1	TRBJ1-2	TRBD1	few	CASSQEEGQGEGYTF	TGCGCCAGCAGCCAAGAGGAGGGACAGGGAGAAGGCTACACCTTC
TRBV15	TRBJ1-2	-	-	CATSRDLQPYYGYTF	TGTGCCACCAGCAGAGATTTACAGCCGTACTATGGCTACACCTTC
TRBV2	TRBJ2-7	TRBD2	-	CASRRERYEQYF	TGTGCCAGCAGGCGGGAGCGATACGAGCAGTACTTC
TRBV30	TRBJ1-6	-	-	CAWSAGSFSYNSPLHF	TGTGCCTGGAGTGCAGGCAGCTTCTCCTATAATTCACCCCTCCACTTT
TRBV14	TRBJ2-3	-	-	CASSPTTDTQYF	TGTGCCAGTAGCCCTACCACAGATACGCAGTATTTT
TRBV29-1	TRBJ1-2	TRBD1	-	CSVAPNQGAVGYTF	TGCAGCGTCGCACCAAATCAGGGGGCTGTCGGCTACACCTTC
TRBV6-1	TRBJ1-1	-	-	CASSSYSGGNTEAFF	TGTGCCAGCAGTTCTTATTCCGGCGGAAACACTGAAGCTTTCTTT
TRBV5-1	TRBJ1-5	TRBD1	few	CASSKDRGEDQPQHF	TGCGCCAGCAGCAAGGACAGGGGAGAGGATCAGCCCCAGCATTTT
TRBV27	TRBJ1-2	-	few	CASSLGQGGGYTF	TGTGCCAGCAGTTTGGGTCAGGGTGGTGGCTACACCTTC
TRBV11-3	TRBJ1-2	TRBD1	-	CASSLGEGQGNYGYTF	TGTGCCAGCAGCTTAGGAGAGGGACAGGGGAACTATGGCTACACCTTC
TRBV2	TRBJ2-5	-	-	CASALTEETQYF	TGTGCCAGCGCCTTGACAGAAGAGACCCAGTACTTC
TRBV7-2	TRBJ1-1	TRBD1	few	CASRDSGTAFEAFF	TGTGCCAGCAGGGACTCCGGGACAGCCTTTGAAGCTTTCTTT
TRBV6-1	TRBJ2-1	TRBD1	-	CASSVDRDNEQFF	TGTGCCAGCAGTGTGGACAGGGACAATGAGCAGTTCTTC
TRBV7-3	TRBJ2-1	-	-	CASSALPGNEQFF	TGTGCCAGCAGCGCTCTGCCGGGCAATGAGCAGTTCTTC
TRBV2	TRBJ2-2	-	few	CASSVTPGSTGELFF	TGTGCCAGCAGTGTAACTCCAGGTAGCACCGGGGAGCTGTTTTTT
TRBV2	TRBJ2-1	-	many	CAISGDVNEQFF	TGTGCCATCTCGGGAGACGTTAATGAGCAGTTCTTC
TRBV19	TRBJ1-6	-	few	CASSRAFRGNSPLHF	TGTGCCAGTAGTCGGGCCTTTCGGGGGAATTCACCCCTCCACTTT
TRBV13	TRBJ2-1	TRBD2	-	CASSISNWASGTNEQFF	TGTGCCAGCAGCATCTCAAACTGGGCTAGCGGGACCAATGAGCAGTTCTTC
TRBV18	TRBJ1-1	TRBD1	few	CASSRGQQENTEAFF	TGTGCCAGCTCGAGGGGACAGCAAGAGAACACTGAAGCTTTCTTT
TRBV7-2	TRBJ1-1	-	few	CASSFQTVMNTEAFF	TGTGCCAGCAGCTTCCAGACAGTCATGAACACTGAAGCTTTCTTT
TRBV29-1	TRBJ2-5	TRBD2	few	CSVPGLEQETQYF	TGCAGCGTACCGGGACTAGAACAAGAGACCCAGTACTTC
TRBV25-1	TRBJ2-7	TRBD1	few	CASSEQGDGEQYF	TGTGCCAGCAGTGAACAGGGGGACGGGGAGCAGTACTTC
TRBV5-1	TRBJ2-2	TRBD2	few	CASSLQAGANTGELFF	TGCGCCAGCAGCTTGCAGGCGGGGGCGAACACCGGGGAGCTGTTTTTT
TRBV5-1	TRBJ2-3	-	-	CASREMSGSTDTQYF	TGCGCCAGCAGGGAGATGAGCGGTAGCACAGATACGCAGTATTTT
TRBV6-6	TRBJ1-2	-	few	CASSLGGSYGYTF	TGTGCCAGCAGCTTAGGGGGAAGCTATGGCTACACCTTC
TRBV9	TRBJ2-7	TRBD2	few	CASSKLAGGTGEQYF	TGTGCCAGCAGCAAACTAGCGGGGGGGACGGGCGAGCAGTACTTC
TRBV5-1	TRBJ2-7	TRBD1	-	CASSSGQGIHEQYF	TGCGCCAGCAGTTCCGGACAGGGGATCCACGAGCAGTACTTC
TRBV9	TRBJ2-1	-	few	CASSDSLAADEQFF	TGTGCCAGCAGCGATAGTCTAGCCGCGGATGAGCAGTTCTTC
TRBV10-3	TRBJ2-6	-	many	CAISQEAAAHAGANVLTF	TGTGCCATCAGCCAGGAGGCAGCCGCCCACGCTGGGGCCAACGTCCTGACTTTC
TRBV19	TRBJ2-3	TRBD2	-	CASRTSGPIIDTQYF	TGTGCCAGTCGGACTAGCGGACCTATTATCGATACGCAGTATTTT
TRBV7-8	TRBJ1-1	TRBD1	-	CASTATGGTEAFF	TGTGCCAGCACCGCGACAGGGGGCACTGAAGCTTTCTTT
TRBV18	TRBJ2-2	TRBD2	few	CASSPLTSGTGELFF	TGTGCCAGCTCACCATTGACTAGCGGCACCGGGGAGCTGTTTTTT
TRBV7-6	TRBJ2-2	TRBD2	few	CASSPLILTSGGELFF	TGTGCCAGCAGCCCTCTCATTTTAACTAGCGGCGGGGAGCTGTTTTTT
TRBV6-6	TRBJ2-5	TRBD1	-	CASSSRDRGQETQYF	TGTGCCAGCAGTTCCCGGGACAGGGGCCAAGAGACCCAGTACTTC
TRBV25-1	TRBJ1-4	-	-	CASSDVTGSTNEKLFF	TGTGCCAGCAGTGATGTAACAGGCTCAACTAATGAAAAACTGTTTTTT